This TCR beta chain was observed in a study of T cell repertoires in cytomegalovirus infection. Study overall: Used in the study were CMV epitopes, some recently identified and HLA-C-restricted, others well-studied and HLA-B-restricted.

TCRdb re-called the reads through MiXCR, storing one row per CDR3 protein. The sample lists about 900,000 distinct CDR3 sequences, about a third seen once, with roughly 12% in the top ten. Points from the study as a whole: Public TCR beta family frequency separated CMV-and-HLA carriers, including in an independent cohort.

Concerning this clonotype itself: Its antigen remains unknown.

The source is a human donor in good health (CMV status not recorded). Some clones in this sample may be carry-over from other donors' samples. This material consisted of cultured CD8+ T cells from PBMCs, taken from culture after CMV antigen stimulation.

CDR3 amino acids: CSVETSGGRTDTQYF. The CDR3 DNA follows: TGCAGCGTTGAGACTAGCGGGGGGCGAACAGATACGCAGTATTTT. V usage is TRBV29-1 and J usage is TRBJ2-3; 13 bases map to TRBD2. The CDR3 sequence is 15 residues long. Germline trimming cut 3 bases from V and 3 bases from J; bases unmatched to any gene: 3. Per germline, CDR1 SQVTM and CDR2 ANQGSEA.